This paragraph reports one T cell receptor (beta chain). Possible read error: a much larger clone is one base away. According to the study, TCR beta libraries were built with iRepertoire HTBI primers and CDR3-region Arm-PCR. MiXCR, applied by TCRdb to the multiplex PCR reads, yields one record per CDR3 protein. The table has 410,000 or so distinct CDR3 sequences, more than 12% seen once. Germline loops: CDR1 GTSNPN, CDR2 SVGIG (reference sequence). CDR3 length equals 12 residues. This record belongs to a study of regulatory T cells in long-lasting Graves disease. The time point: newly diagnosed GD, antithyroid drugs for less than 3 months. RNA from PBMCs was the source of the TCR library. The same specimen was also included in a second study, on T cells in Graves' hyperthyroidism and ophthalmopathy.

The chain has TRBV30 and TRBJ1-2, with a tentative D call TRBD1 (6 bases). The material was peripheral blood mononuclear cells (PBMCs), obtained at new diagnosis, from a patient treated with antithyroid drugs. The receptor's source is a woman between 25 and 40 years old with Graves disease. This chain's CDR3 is CARSEGDYGYTF. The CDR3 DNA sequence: TGTGCCCGGAGTGAGGGGGACTATGGCTACACCTTC.